A single sample is the source of the 20 T cell receptor beta chains below, sequenced in a study of T cells in Graves' hyperthyroidism and ophthalmopathy. There were TCR beta CDR3 regions amplified from RNA transcripts. HTBI primers were employed in a first-round RT-PCR of the TCR CDR3. TCRdb reanalysed the multiplex PCR reads using MiXCR and keeps one entry per CDR3 protein. The sample has more than 550,000 distinct CDR3 sequences, 40% to 55% seen once. Sequenced input: peripheral blood or thyroid tissue (not recorded which). The receptors shown here come from an adult man with Graves' disease, either hyperthyroidism or ophthalmopathy (not recorded which).

This clonotype was seen a handful of times. As DNA, the CDR3 is TGTGCCAGCAAGACGACAGGGGGTATGAACACTGAAGCTTTCTTT. Residues: CASKTTGGMNTEAFF. The rearrangement uses TRBV7-2 and TRBJ1-1; 9 bases are a match to TRBD1. Germline V CDR1 and CDR2: SGHTA, FQGNSA. V lost 7 bases and J lost 0; bases outside the gene matches: 6. The CDR3 runs to 15 residues. The complete variable domain, with remaining parts taken from reference TRBV7-2 and TRBJ1-1, reads GAGVSQSPSNKVTEKGKDVELRCDPISGHTALYWYRQSLGQGLEFLIYFQGNSAPDKSGLPSDRFSAERTGGSVSTLTIQRTQQEDSAVYLCASKTTGGMNTEAFFGQGTRLTVV.

This clonotype has more than one count but fewer than ten. The chain carries TRBV7-2 and TRBJ1-1; the D gene is possibly TRBD1 (5 bases). Germline lookup yields CDR1 SGHTA and CDR2 FQGNSA. V lost 5 bases to trimming and J lost 11 bases, with 18 bases between them. The CDR3 length is 13 residues. The CDR3 DNA reads as TGTGCCAGCAGCCCCGGGACCGCGAGCGTGGCTTTCTTT. Translation: CASSPGTASVAFF.

This clonotype was recorded once. This chain links TRBV5-8 with TRBJ1-5; TRBD1 matches at 7 bases. Losses at the gene ends were 6 bases for V and 2 bases for J; bases not matched to a gene: 8. Germline V CDR1 and CDR2: SGHTS, YDEGEE. CDR3 size: 15 residues. CDR3 region: CASNRGVPRNQPQHF. The CDR3 nucleotides are TGTGCCAGCAACAGGGGAGTCCCTCGCAATCAGCCCCAGCATTTT.

Many counts were recorded for this clonotype. The chain combines TRBV29-1 with TRBJ1-1; D ambiguous. This CDR3 spans 13 amino acids. The V and J ends lost 4 bases and 1 base respectively, with 10 bases between them. Germline values: CDR1 SQVTM, CDR2 ANQGSEA. The CDR3 DNA reads as TGCAGCGTTGTCCGACACCCGAACACTGAAGCTTTCTTT. This sequence encodes CSVVRHPNTEAFF.

The rearrangement uses TRBV10-3 and TRBJ1-1; a weak D match, TRBD1 (5 bases). Germline V gene data show CDR1 as ENHRY and CDR2 as SYGVKD. The CDR3 is 15 amino acids. The ends were cut back, 3 bases at V and 3 bases at J, with 14 bases in the middle. CDR3 DNA: TGTGCCATCAGTGACCCGGGACGGGGCGACACTGAAGCTTTCTTT. It encodes CAISDPGRGDTEAFF.

For this clonotype: A read error is likely, as this CDR3 ends without the conserved phenylalanine or tryptophan. The chain uses TRBV7-9 and TRBJ2-7; TRBD2 matches 8 bases. Per germline, CDR1 SEHNR and CDR2 FQNEAQ (reference sequence). This CDR3 has 15 residues. With V trimmed by 6 bases and J by 5 bases, 12 bases remained unmatched. In nucleotides, the CDR3 is TGTGCCAGCAGTTACTCGGGGGGGGCGGGGAACGAGCAGTACCTC. Translation: CASSYSGGAGNEQYL.

This clonotype was observed at least ten times. The rearrangement uses TRBV7-9 and TRBJ2-5, with TRBD1 matching 8 bases. With V trimmed by 2 bases and J by 4 bases, 3 bases remained unmatched. Germline V gives CDR1 SEHNR, CDR2 FQNEAQ (reference sequence). The CDR3 runs to 14 residues. The CDR3 here is CASSLITGGETQYF. DNA for the CDR3: TGTGCCAGCAGCTTAATCACAGGGGGAGAGACCCAGTACTTC.

This chain joins TRBV6-1 and TRBJ1-1; D unclear. Germline CDR1 reads MNHNS; CDR2 reads SASEGT. CDR3 length: 13 amino acids. Trimming shortened V by 6 bases and J by 3 bases, and 11 bases separated the two germline ends. The CDR3 protein is CASRSSGYTEAFF. For the CDR3, the DNA is TGTGCCAGCAGATCTTCGGGTTACACTGAAGCTTTCTTT.

This clonotype has more than one count but fewer than ten. The chain recombines TRBV7-9 with TRBJ1-2; 7 bases are a match to TRBD1. CDR1 is SEHNR and CDR2 is FQNEAQ in the germline V gene (reference sequence). V was pared by 2 bases and J by 4 bases, with 10 bases of the junction left unmatched. This CDR3 comprises 16 residues. The CDR3 DNA is TGTGCCAGCAGCTTATATACTCAGGGGGTTACCTATGGCTACACCTTC. This gives the protein CASSLYTQGVTYGYTF.

V usage is TRBV20-1 and J usage is TRBJ2-2, with D perhaps given as TRBD1 or TRBD2 (5 bases each). CDR3 length: 18 residues. V gave up 1 base and J gave up 3 bases, with 21 bases separating them. Germline-derived CDR1 and CDR2 are DFQATT and SNEGSKA (reference sequence). CDR3 DNA sequence: TGCAGTGCTAGAGCTGACGGGCCAGGGAGATTGTACACCGGGGAGCTGTTTTTT. Its translation: CSARADGPGRLYTGELFF.

This clonotype occurred many times. The V call is TRBV5-8, the J call TRBJ1-6; a possible D gene is TRBD1 (5 bases). Germline V gene sequence: CDR1 SGHTS, CDR2 YDEGEE. This CDR3 has 15 amino acids. V was trimmed by 2 bases and J by 1 base, leaving 7 bases between them. The DNA of the CDR3 is TGTGCCAGCAGCTTAGGGGTGTCCTATAATTCACCCCTCCACTTT. Protein sequence: CASSLGVSYNSPLHF.

This clonotype was observed once. J is TRBJ1-2 and V is TRBV25-1; the D gene is possibly TRBD1 (5 bases). CDR1 MGHDK and CDR2 SYGVNS come from the germline V gene. This CDR3 contains 13 residues. CDR3 protein: CASGVRKGEGYTF. CDR3 coding DNA: TGTGCTAGTGGCGTCCGAAAAGGGGAAGGCTACACCTTC.

The J gene is TRBJ2-7, the V gene TRBV25-1; 9 nucleotides match TRBD1. The germline gives CDR1 MGHDK, CDR2 SYGVNS. This CDR3 has 16 amino acids. The junction had 5 bases not matched to a gene; V was cut back by 2 bases and J by 0 bases. CDR3 residues: CASSEEWTGDSYEQYF. CDR3 DNA: TGTGCCAGCAGTGAAGAGTGGACAGGGGACTCCTACGAGCAGTACTTC.

The chain has TRBV25-1 and TRBJ2-7, with 12 bases matching TRBD2. This CDR3 comprises 17 residues. Germline values: CDR1 MGHDK, CDR2 SYGVNS. V was pared by 6 bases and J by 0 bases, with 9 bases of the junction left unmatched. CDR3 sequence (DNA): TGTGCCAGCAGCGAACTAGCGGGAGGACTCCCCTCCTACGAGCAGTACTTC. It translates to CASSELAGGLPSYEQYF.

The CDR3 DNA is TGTGCCAGCAGCTTAGTCCTAGCGGGTGGGGCCCAGTACTTC. Its translation is CASSLVLAGGAQYF. The rearrangement joins TRBV13 to TRBJ2-5; 8 bases match TRBD2. The ends lost 1 base at V and 9 bases at J; junction bases unmatched: 7. Germline-derived CDR1 and CDR2 are PRHDT and FYEKMQ (reference sequence). The CDR3 is made up of 14 amino acids.

This clonotype was seen many times. The V gene is TRBV2, the J gene TRBJ1-6, with D unresolved. CDR1 is SNHLY and CDR2 is FYNNEI in the germline V gene. The CDR3 loop spans 13 amino acids. V lost 3 bases, J lost 7 bases, and 7 bases lay in between. CDR3 nucleotide sequence: TGTGCCAGCAGTGAGGGGAGGAATTCACCCCTCCACTTT. It codes for CASSEGRNSPLHF.

The chain employs TRBV7-9 and TRBJ1-1; D may be TRBD1 (5 bases). Looked up from germline, CDR1 is SEHNR and CDR2 is FQNEAQ (reference sequence). The CDR3 has 15 amino acids. The V end was cut by 1 base, the J end by 4 bases, with 13 bases between. This chain's CDR3 is CASSLGYRRATEAFF. Written as DNA, the CDR3 is TGTGCCAGCAGCTTAGGTTACAGGAGGGCCACTGAAGCTTTCTTT.

This clonotype was observed a few times. Germline and junction disagree at one end, which may indicate a read error. The chain joins TRBV9 to TRBJ2-7; 8 nucleotides align to TRBD2. Germline V gene sequence: CDR1 SGDLS, CDR2 YYNGEE. The CDR3 consists of 16 residues. The CDR3 reads CASSVGLLAVRYGQYF. The CDR3 DNA is TGTGCCAGCAGCGTAGGGTTACTAGCGGTCCGTTACGGGCAGTACTTC.

The V gene is TRBV7-8, the J gene TRBJ1-6, with D possibly matching TRBD1 (5 bases). CDR3 length equals 14 residues. Germline lookup yields CDR1 SGHVS and CDR2 FQNEAQ. Trimming removed 5 bases from V and 7 bases from J, with 12 bases in between. This CDR3 reads CASSIGGVNSPLHF. DNA for the CDR3: TGTGCCAGCAGCATAGGAGGGGTAAATTCACCCCTCCACTTT. The whole variable domain, remainder taken from reference TRBV7-8 and TRBJ1-6, is GAGVSQSPRYKVAKRGQDVALRCDPISGHVSLFWYQQALGQGPEFLTYFQNEAQLDKSGLPSDRFFAERPEGSVSTLKIQRTQQEDSAVYLCASSIGGVNSPLHFGNGTRLTVT.

The sample holds one count of this clonotype. This chain connects TRBV7-2 to TRBJ1-1; 9 nucleotides agree with TRBD1. CDR3 length: 16 amino acids. The V and J ends lost 2 bases and 1 base, in that order; junction bases with no gene match: 5. CDR1 and CDR2 (germline): SGHTA, FQGNSA. The CDR3 spells CASSLLGQGANTEAFF. The CDR3 nucleotides read TGTGCCAGCAGCTTATTGGGACAGGGTGCGAACACTGAAGCTTTCTTT.